This passage covers 27 T cell receptor beta chains from one sample sequenced in a study of primary melanoma T cells and metastatic recurrence. TCRdb keeps only in-frame clones here, not all; method: immunoSEQ multiplex PCR. This sample has some 1,100 clones, with roughly four fifths found just once. Sequencing was done on a sample of melanoma tumor tissue. The source is a human donor with melanoma.

The chain carries TRBV10-3 and TRBJ2-7; no definite D call. V lost 0 bases to trimming and J lost 0 bases, with 12 bases between them. The length of the CDR3 is 16 residues. Germline lookup yields CDR1 ENHRY and CDR2 SYGVKD. CDR3: CAISESLPPLSYEQYF. CDR3 coding DNA: TGTGCCATCAGTGAGTCCCTTCCCCCACTCTCCTACGAGCAGTACTTC.

The table lists this clone with a count of one. V and J are TRBV11-3 and TRBJ2-1, with 11 bases that match TRBD2. V dropped 5 bases and J dropped 5; count of bases not matched to a gene: 11. This CDR3 is built from 17 residues. Germline values: CDR1 SGHNT, CDR2 YENEEA. CDR3 in amino acids: CASSRSSGTSGNNEQFF. The CDR3 DNA is TGTGCCAGCAGCCGCTCCTCCGGGACTAGCGGAAACAATGAGCAGTTCTTC.

The rearrangement joins TRBV29-1 to TRBJ2-1; 8 bases match TRBD2. The ends lost 3 bases at V and 4 bases at J; junction bases unmatched: 5. CDR3 length equals 14 residues. Germline V gives CDR1 SQVTM, CDR2 ANQGSEA. The CDR3 protein is CSVDSVAGYNEQFF. For the CDR3, the DNA is TGCAGCGTTGATTCTGTAGCGGGGTACAATGAGCAGTTCTTC.

This chain links TRBV30 with TRBJ1-3; no clear D. V gave up 2 bases and J gave up 4 bases, with 9 bases separating them. This CDR3 has 13 amino acids. Germline CDR1 is GTSNPN and CDR2 is SVGIG (reference sequence). The CDR3 nucleotides read TGTGCCTGGAGTCTCTCGGGCGGAAACACCATATATTTT. Translating gives CAWSLSGGNTIYF.

V and J are TRBV19 and TRBJ1-2, with a weak D call TRBD1 (6 bases). The germline V gene has CDR1 LNHDA and CDR2 SQIVND (reference sequence). V lost 4 bases, J lost 2 bases, and 17 bases lay in between. The CDR3 is made up of 16 amino acids. CDR3 nucleotides: TGTGCCAGTAGTACAGGCATAAAGGGGGGAAACTATGGCTACACCTTC. It specifies CASSTGIKGGNYGYTF. The complete variable domain, with remaining parts taken from reference TRBV19 and TRBJ1-2, reads DGGITQSPKYLFRKEGQNVTLSCEQNLNHDAMYWYRQDPGQGLRLIYYSQIVNDFQKGDIAEGYSVSREKKESFPLTVTSAQKNPTAFYLCASSTGIKGGNYGYTFGSGTRLTVV.

V usage is TRBV11-3 and J usage is TRBJ2-3, with 10 positions matching TRBD2. Germline loops: CDR1 SGHNT, CDR2 YENEEA. This CDR3 is built from 17 residues. V lost 1 base and J lost 2; bases outside the gene matches: 6. The CDR3 protein is CASSLVGLAGATDTQYF. The DNA for the CDR3 is TGTGCCAGCAGCTTAGTCGGCCTAGCGGGAGCCACAGATACGCAGTATTTT.

J is TRBJ1-2 and V is TRBV28; 7 nucleotides line up with TRBD1. In germline, CDR1 is MDHEN, CDR2 SYDVKM. The V and J ends lost 5 bases and 7 bases, in that order; junction bases with no gene match: 7. The CDR3 is 13 residues long. The CDR3 here is CASSPDRVGGYTF. The CDR3 DNA sequence: TGTGCCAGCAGTCCTGACAGGGTAGGTGGCTACACCTTC.

This clone appeared once. The chain employs TRBV10-2 and TRBJ1-6, with D hard to call. Germline CDR1 WSHSY, CDR2 SAAADI. The V and J ends lost 7 bases and 7 bases respectively, with 11 bases between them. There are 13 residues in the CDR3. Here the CDR3 DNA reads TGCGCCAGCACCACTTATTGGAATTCACCCCTCCACTTT. Protein sequence: CASTTYWNSPLHF.

This clone appeared a single time. The chain uses TRBV9 and TRBJ2-3; a weak D match, TRBD2 (6 bases). This CDR3 region has 14 residues. V lost 5 bases to trimming and J lost 2 bases, with 12 bases between them. CDR1 SGDLS and CDR2 YYNGEE come from the germline V gene. This chain's CDR3 is CASRPSDPTDTQYF. The CDR3 bases are TGTGCCAGCAGACCTAGCGATCCCACAGATACGCAGTATTTT.

The rearrangement links TRBV11-3 to TRBJ2-1; 7 nucleotides line up with TRBD2. Germline-derived CDR1 and CDR2 are SGHNT and YENEEA. The CDR3 is 16 residues long. V was pared by 5 bases and J by 7 bases, with 14 bases of the junction left unmatched. The CDR3: CASSPGGARPSNEQFF. The CDR3 nucleotides are TGTGCCAGCAGCCCGGGGGGAGCGCGACCTTCGAATGAGCAGTTCTTC.

The chain couples TRBV11-3 to TRBJ1-2; 7 nucleotides agree with TRBD1. Unmatched junction bases numbered 6, after V lost 1 base and J lost 4 bases. Germline CDR1 reads SGHNT; CDR2 reads YENEEA. The CDR3 extends over 15 amino acids. Here the CDR3 reads CASSLGDRVGYGYTF. The CDR3 DNA reads as TGTGCCAGCAGCTTAGGCGACAGGGTAGGCTATGGCTACACCTTC. The full variable domain, completed using reference TRBV11-3 and TRBJ1-2, is EAGVVQSPRYKIIEKKQPVAFWCNPISGHNTLYWYLQNLGQGPELLIRYENEEAVDDSQLPKDRFSAERLKGVDSTLKIQPAELGDSAVYLCASSLGDRVGYGYTFGSGTRLTVV.

The V gene is TRBV18, the J gene TRBJ2-5; either TRBD1 or TRBD2 may fit D (5 bases each). The CDR3 is made up of 14 amino acids. Germline CDR1 is KGHSH and CDR2 is LQKENI. V lost 2 bases and J 5 bases, leaving 12 bases between the germline ends. The CDR3 DNA reads TGTGCCAGCTCACCAATCGCCGGGACGGAGACCCAGTACTTC. It translates to CASSPIAGTETQYF. Variable domain in full (rest from reference TRBV18 and TRBJ2-5): NAGVMQNPRHLVRRRGQEARLRCSPMKGHSHVYWYRQLPEEGLKFMVYLQKENIIDESGMPKERFSAEFPKEGPSILRIQQVVRGDSAAYFCASSPIAGTETQYFGPGTRLLVL.

The V gene is TRBV30, the J gene TRBJ2-7; D perhaps matches TRBD1 (5 bases). The germline gives CDR1 GTSNPN, CDR2 SVGIG (reference sequence). This CDR3 is built from 12 residues. Trimming pared 3 bases from V and 7 bases from J, leaving 13 bases between. The DNA for the CDR3 is TGTGCCTGGAGGCCTGGGGCCGGGGAGCAGTACTTC. As protein: CAWRPGAGEQYF.

The rearrangement links TRBV14 to TRBJ2-1; D is undetermined. Trimming took 0 bases from V and 9 from J, leaving 12 bases between them. Germline CDR1 SGHDN, CDR2 FVKESK. The CDR3 contains 14 residues. This chain's CDR3 is CASSQEHSASEQFF. DNA for the CDR3: TGTGCCAGCAGCCAAGAGCATTCCGCCAGTGAGCAGTTCTTC.

The chain is built from TRBV7-8 and TRBJ2-5; the D gene is possibly TRBD2 (6 bases). The CDR3 contains 13 residues. Trimming left V 5 bases short and J 5 bases short, with 12 bases between. In germline, CDR1 is SGHVS, CDR2 FQNEAQ. CDR3 DNA sequence: TGTGCCAGCAGCCCGTGGGCGGGGGAGACCCAGTACTTC. Translated: CASSPWAGETQYF.

The V gene is TRBV29-1, the J gene TRBJ2-1; D not resolved. This CDR3 is built from 15 residues. Germline V gene sequence: CDR1 SQVTM, CDR2 ANQGSEA. The CDR3 loop reads CFFPREASSYNEQFF. The CDR3 bases are TGCTTCTTCCCCCGTGAGGCGAGCTCCTACAATGAGCAGTTCTTC.

This chain links TRBV11-3 with TRBJ1-2; D is unclear. The CDR3 consists of 14 residues. The germline gives CDR1 SGHNT, CDR2 YENEEA. V was shortened by 5 bases and J by 5 bases, with 15 bases between the two germline ends. The CDR3 is CASSHLGSYYGYTF. The CDR3 DNA sequence: TGTGCCAGCAGCCATCTAGGCAGCTATTATGGCTACACCTTC.

This clone showed up just once. The chain joins TRBV6-8 to TRBJ2-2; D is possibly TRBD2 (6 bases). Trimming cost V 11 bases and J 3 bases, with 25 bases left between them. The germline V gene encodes CDR1 MNHGY and CDR2 SAAAGT. The CDR3 totals 17 residues. The CDR3 spells CASGGGLTMGDTGELFF. The CDR3 DNA sequence: TGTGCCTCCGGGGGAGGTTTGACGATGGGGGACACCGGGGAGCTGTTTTTT.

This clone has only a few counts. In nucleotides, the CDR3 is TGCAGCGTTGGACGGCAGGGAGAGACCCAGTACTTC. It codes for CSVGRQGETQYF. V is TRBV29-1 and J is TRBJ2-5; the D gene is possibly TRBD1 (5 bases). Per germline, CDR1 SQVTM and CDR2 ANQGSEA. This CDR3 comprises 12 residues. V shed 4 bases and J shed 4 bases, with 10 bases lying between them. Full variable domain (missing parts from reference TRBV29-1 and TRBJ2-5): SAVISQKPSRDICQRGTSLTIQCQVDSQVTMMFWYRQQPGQSLTLIATANQGSEATYESGFVIDKFPISRPNLTFSTLTVSNMSPEDSSIYLCSVGRQGETQYFGPGTRLLVL.

The J gene is TRBJ2-7, the V gene TRBV6-8, with D maybe TRBD2 (5 bases). This CDR3 is built from 12 residues. Looked up from germline, CDR1 is MNHGY and CDR2 is SAAAGT. V dropped 10 bases and J dropped 4 bases, with 14 bases sitting between them. CDR3 sequence: CATGVVGYEQYF. CDR3 DNA sequence: TGTGCCACCGGGGTGGTGGGGTACGAGCAGTACTTC.

This clone appeared a single time. The rearrangement uses TRBV7-2 and TRBJ1-1, with D hard to call. The CDR3 sequence is 13 residues long. Trimming took 8 bases from V and 5 from J, leaving 15 bases between them. Per germline, CDR1 SGHTA and CDR2 FQGNSA. This CDR3 reads CASLPGLRTEAFF. For the CDR3, the DNA is TGTGCCAGCCTCCCGGGCCTTCGGACTGAAGCTTTCTTT.

The CDR3 nucleotides are TGTGCCACCAGCAGAGACGGCAGATCGGCAGATACGCAGTATTTT. As protein: CATSRDGRSADTQYF. The V gene is TRBV15, the J gene TRBJ2-3, with D unresolved. V was trimmed by 0 bases and J by 4 bases, leaving 11 bases between them. This CDR3 is built from 15 residues. Germline CDR1 LNHNV, CDR2 YYDKDF (reference sequence). The variable domain in full, with the rest retrieved from reference TRBV15 and TRBJ2-3, is DAMVIQNPRYQVTQFGKPVTLSCSQTLNHNVMYWYQQKSSQAPKLLFHYYDKDFNNEADTPDNFQSRRPNTSFCFLDIRSPGLGDTAMYLCATSRDGRSADTQYFGPGTRLTVL.

V usage is TRBV6-8 and J usage is TRBJ2-7, with a possible D match to TRBD2 (5 bases). The CDR3 is 12 amino acids. V lost 5 bases and J lost 5, with 10 bases in between. Germline values: CDR1 MNHGY, CDR2 SAAAGT. The CDR3 is CASSGGLHEQYF. Written as DNA, the CDR3 is TGTGCCAGCAGTGGAGGACTTCACGAGCAGTACTTC.

A word on this clone: The germline gene is not matched at one end of the junction; a read error may be the cause. The chain links TRBV5-1 to TRBJ1-4; a weak D match, TRBD1 (6 bases). CDR3 length equals 14 residues. Germline CDR1 reads SGHRS; CDR2 reads YFSETQ. For the CDR3, the DNA is TGCGCCAGCAGCCTGGACAGACGGGATGAAAAACTATTTTTT. It codes for CASSLDRRDEKLFF. The full variable domain, with the rest looked up from reference TRBV5-1 and TRBJ1-4, is KAGVTQTPRYLIKTRGQQVTLSCSPISGHRSVSWYQQTPGQGLQFLFEYFSETQRNKGNFPGRFSGRQFSNSRSEMNVSTLELGDSALYLCASSLDRRDEKLFFGSGTQLSVL.

V gene TRBV11-3 combines with J gene TRBJ1-2, with 10 nucleotides matching TRBD1. CDR1 SGHNT and CDR2 YENEEA come from the germline V gene. CDR3 length: 16 amino acids. J lost 4 bases, V lost 2 bases, and 7 bases had no gene match. CDR3 loop: CASSLRQGALSYGYTF. The CDR3 bases are TGTGCCAGCAGCTTAAGACAGGGGGCATTATCCTATGGCTACACCTTC.

This sequence joins TRBV1 and TRBJ2-1; the table's D gene call, TRBD2, was not cross checked with the DNA. TRBV1 counts as a pseudogene. The CDR3 spans 14 residues. CDR3 loop: CASSQGTRYNEQFF. The CDR3 nucleotides are TGCGCCAGCAGCCAAGGAACGCGCTACAATGAGCAGTTCTTC.

This chain connects TRBV11-3 to TRBJ2-3; TRBD2 is a possible D gene (5 bases). The CDR3 length is 17 residues. The germline V gene encodes CDR1 SGHNT and CDR2 YENEEA. V was pared by 5 bases and J by 5 bases, with 23 bases between. This CDR3 reads CASSPPEGVEGLDTQYF. The CDR3, as DNA: TGTGCCAGCAGCCCCCCAGAGGGAGTAGAAGGCTTAGATACGCAGTATTTT.